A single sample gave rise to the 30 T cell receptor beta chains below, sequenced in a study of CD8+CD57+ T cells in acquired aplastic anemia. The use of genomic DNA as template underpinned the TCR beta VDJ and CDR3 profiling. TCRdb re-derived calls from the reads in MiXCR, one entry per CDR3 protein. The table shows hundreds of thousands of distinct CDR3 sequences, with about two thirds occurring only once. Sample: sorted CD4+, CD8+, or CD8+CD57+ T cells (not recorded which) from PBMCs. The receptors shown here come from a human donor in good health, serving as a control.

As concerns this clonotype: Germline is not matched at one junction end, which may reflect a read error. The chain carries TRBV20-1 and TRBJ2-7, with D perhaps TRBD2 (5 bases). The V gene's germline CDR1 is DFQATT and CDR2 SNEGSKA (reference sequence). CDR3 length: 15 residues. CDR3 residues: CSARGNTEASYEQYF. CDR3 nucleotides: TGCAGTGCGAGAGGGAACACTGAAGCCTCCTACGAGCAGTACTTC.

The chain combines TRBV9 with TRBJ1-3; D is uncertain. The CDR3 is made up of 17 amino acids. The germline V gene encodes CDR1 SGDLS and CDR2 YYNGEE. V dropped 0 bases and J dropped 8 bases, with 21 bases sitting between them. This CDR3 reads CASSVAVNTEAFYTIYF. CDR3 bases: TGTGCCAGCAGCGTAGCAGTTAACACTGAAGCTTTCTACACCATATATTTT.

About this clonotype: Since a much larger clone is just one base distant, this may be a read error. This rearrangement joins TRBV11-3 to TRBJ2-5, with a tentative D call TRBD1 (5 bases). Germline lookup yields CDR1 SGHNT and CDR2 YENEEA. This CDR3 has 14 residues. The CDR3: CASSQDGAVETQCF. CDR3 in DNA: TGTGCCAGCAGCCAAGATGGGGCCGTAGAGACCCAGTGCTTC.

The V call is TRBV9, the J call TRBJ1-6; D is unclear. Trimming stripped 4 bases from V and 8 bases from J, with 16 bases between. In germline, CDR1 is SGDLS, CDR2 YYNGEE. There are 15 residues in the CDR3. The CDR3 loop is CASSLGRLAHSPLHF. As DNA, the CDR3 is TGTGCCAGCAGCTTAGGGAGGCTAGCCCATTCACCCCTCCACTTT.

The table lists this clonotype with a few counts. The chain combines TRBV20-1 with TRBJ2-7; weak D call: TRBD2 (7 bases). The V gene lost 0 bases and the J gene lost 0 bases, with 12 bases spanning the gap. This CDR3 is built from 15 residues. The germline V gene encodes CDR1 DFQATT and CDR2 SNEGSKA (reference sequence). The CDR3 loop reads CSARDGRGPSYEQYF. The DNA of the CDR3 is TGCAGTGCTAGAGATGGGCGGGGGCCCTCCTACGAGCAGTACTTC.

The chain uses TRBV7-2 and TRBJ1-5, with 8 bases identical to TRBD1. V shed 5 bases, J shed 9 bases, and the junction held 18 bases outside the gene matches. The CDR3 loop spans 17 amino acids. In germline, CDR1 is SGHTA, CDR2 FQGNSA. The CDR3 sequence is CASSKYPGGTEALPQHF. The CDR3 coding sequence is TGTGCCAGCAGCAAATACCCAGGGGGCACTGAAGCTCTGCCCCAGCATTTT.

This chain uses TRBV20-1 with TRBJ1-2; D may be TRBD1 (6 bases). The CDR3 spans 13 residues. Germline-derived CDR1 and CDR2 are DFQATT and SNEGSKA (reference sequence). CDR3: CSVRDRSNYGYTF. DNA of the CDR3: TGCAGCGTCAGAGACAGGTCAAACTATGGCTACACCTTC.

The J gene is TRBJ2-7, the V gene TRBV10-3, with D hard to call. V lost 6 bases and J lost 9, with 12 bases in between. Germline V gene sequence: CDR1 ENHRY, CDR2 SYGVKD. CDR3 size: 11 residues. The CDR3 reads CAIRGAATQYF. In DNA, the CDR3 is TGTGCCATCAGGGGTGCGGCAACGCAGTACTTC.

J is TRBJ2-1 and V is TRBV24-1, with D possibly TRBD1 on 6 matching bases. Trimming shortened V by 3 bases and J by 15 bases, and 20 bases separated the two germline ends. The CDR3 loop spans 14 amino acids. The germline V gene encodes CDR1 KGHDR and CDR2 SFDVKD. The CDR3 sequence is CATSDPQRQGMLFF. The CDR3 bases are TGTGCCACCAGTGATCCCCAAAGGCAGGGGATGCTGTTCTTC.

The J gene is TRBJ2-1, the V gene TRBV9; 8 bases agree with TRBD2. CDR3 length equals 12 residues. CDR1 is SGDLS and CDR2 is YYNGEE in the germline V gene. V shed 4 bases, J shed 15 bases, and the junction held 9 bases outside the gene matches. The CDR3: CASSTCGGMGFF. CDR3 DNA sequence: TGTGCCAGCAGCACTTGCGGGGGGATGGGGTTCTTC.

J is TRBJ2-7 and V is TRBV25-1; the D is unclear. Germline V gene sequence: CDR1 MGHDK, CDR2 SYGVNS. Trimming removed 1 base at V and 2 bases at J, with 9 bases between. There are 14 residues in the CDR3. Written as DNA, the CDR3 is TGTGCCAGCAGTGAATTGGGCTGGGCCTACGAGCAGTACTTC. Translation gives CASSELGWAYEQYF.

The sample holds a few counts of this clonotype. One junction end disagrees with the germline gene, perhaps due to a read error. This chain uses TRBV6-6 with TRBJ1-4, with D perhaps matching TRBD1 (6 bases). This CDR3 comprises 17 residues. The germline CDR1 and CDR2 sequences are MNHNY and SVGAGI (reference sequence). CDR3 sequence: CASSRNSRDNENERLFF. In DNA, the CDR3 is TGTGCCAGCAGCAGAAACTCTAGGGACAACGAAAATGAAAGACTGTTTTTT.

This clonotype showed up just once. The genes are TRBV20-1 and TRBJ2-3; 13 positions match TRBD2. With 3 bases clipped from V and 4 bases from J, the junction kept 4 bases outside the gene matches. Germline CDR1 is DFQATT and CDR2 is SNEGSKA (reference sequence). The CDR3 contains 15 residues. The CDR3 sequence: CSASSGLAGADTQYF. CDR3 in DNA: TGCAGTGCTAGTTCTGGACTAGCGGGGGCAGATACGCAGTATTTT.

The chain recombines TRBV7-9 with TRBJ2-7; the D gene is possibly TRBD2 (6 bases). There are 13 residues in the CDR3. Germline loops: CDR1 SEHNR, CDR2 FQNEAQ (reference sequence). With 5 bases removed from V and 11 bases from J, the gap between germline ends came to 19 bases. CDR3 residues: CASSAGGAYNEYF. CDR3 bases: TGTGCCAGCAGCGCCGGCGGGGCATACAATGAGTACTTC.

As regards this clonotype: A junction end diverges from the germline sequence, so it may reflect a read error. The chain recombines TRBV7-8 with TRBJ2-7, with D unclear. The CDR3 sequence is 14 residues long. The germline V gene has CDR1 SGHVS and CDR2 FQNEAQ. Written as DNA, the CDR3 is TGTGCCAGCAGCGTAAATAGCAATCAGCCCCAGCAGTTTTTC. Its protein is CASSVNSNQPQQFF.

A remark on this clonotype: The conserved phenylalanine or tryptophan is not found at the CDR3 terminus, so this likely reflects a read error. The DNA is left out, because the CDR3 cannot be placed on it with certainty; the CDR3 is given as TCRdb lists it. The CDR3 region is CASSLAPQTGLVY. The chain couples TRBV7-2 to TRBJ2-2; no check of the table's D call, TRBD1, against the DNA was made. The CDR3 has 13 amino acids, counting both end residues. Germline V gene lookup returns CDR1 SGHTA and CDR2 FQGNSA.

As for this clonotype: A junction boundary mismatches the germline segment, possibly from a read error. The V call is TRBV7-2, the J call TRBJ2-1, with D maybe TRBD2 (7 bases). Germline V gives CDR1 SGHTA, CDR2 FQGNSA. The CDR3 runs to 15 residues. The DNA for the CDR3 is TGTGCCATCAGCTCTAGGGGGGGGGGAAGCACTGAGCCGTTCTTC. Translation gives CAISSRGGGSTEPFF.

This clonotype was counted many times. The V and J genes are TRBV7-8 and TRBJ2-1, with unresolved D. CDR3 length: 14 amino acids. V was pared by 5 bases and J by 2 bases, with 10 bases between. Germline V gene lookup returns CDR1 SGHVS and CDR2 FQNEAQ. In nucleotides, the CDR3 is TGTGCCAGCAGCCCCGATCGCACCTACAATGAGCAGTTCTTC. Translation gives CASSPDRTYNEQFF.

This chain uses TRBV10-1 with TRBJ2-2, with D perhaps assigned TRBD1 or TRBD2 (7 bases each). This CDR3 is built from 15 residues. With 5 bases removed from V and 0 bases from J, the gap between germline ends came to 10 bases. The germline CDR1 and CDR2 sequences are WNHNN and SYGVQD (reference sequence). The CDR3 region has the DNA TGCGCCAGCAGTCCAGGGGGGGCGAACACCGGGGAGCTGTTTTTT. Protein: CASSPGGANTGELFF.

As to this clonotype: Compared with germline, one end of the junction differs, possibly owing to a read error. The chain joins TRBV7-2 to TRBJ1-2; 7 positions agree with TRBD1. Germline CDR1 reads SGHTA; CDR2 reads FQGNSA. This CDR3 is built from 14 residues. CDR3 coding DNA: TGTGCCAGCAGCTTAGAACAGGGGAGGAATCAGCCCCAGTTC. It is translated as CASSLEQGRNQPQF.

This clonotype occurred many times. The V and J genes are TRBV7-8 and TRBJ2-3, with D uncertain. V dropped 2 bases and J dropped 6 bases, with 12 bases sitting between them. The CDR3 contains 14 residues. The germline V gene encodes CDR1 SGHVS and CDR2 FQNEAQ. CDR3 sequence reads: CASSLLGNTDTQYF. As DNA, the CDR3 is TGTGCCAGCAGCTTACTGGGGAATACGGATACGCAGTATTTT.

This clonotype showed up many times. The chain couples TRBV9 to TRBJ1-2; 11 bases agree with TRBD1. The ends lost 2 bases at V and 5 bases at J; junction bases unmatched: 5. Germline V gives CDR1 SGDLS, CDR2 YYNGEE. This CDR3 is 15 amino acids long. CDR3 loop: CASSVRDRGDYGYTF. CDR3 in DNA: TGTGCCAGCAGCGTCCGGGACAGGGGGGATTATGGCTACACCTTC.

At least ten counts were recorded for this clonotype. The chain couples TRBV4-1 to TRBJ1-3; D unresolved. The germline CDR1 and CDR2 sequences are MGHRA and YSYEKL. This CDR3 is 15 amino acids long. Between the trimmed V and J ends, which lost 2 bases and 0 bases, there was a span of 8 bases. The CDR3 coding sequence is TGCGCCAGCAGCCAATACAGCTACTCTGGAAACACCATATATTTT. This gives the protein CASSQYSYSGNTIYF.

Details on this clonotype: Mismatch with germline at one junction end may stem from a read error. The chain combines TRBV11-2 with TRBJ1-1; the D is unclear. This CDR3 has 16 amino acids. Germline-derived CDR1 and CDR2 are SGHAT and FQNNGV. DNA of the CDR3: TGTGCCAGCAGCCCCAATCTTGCGGTCATGAACACTGAAGCCTTCTTT. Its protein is CASSPNLAVMNTEAFF.

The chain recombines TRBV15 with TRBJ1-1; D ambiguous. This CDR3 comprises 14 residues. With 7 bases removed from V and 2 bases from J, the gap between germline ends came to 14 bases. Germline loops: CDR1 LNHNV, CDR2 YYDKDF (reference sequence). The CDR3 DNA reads TGTGCCACCATGGGGAATTACTTAAACACTGAAGCTTTCTTT. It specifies CATMGNYLNTEAFF.

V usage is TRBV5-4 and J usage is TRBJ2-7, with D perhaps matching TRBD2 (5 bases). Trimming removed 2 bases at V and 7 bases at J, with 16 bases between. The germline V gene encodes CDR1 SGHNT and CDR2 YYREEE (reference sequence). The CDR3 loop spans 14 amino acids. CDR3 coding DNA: TGTGCCAGCAGCTTACGTCGCAAGCGAGGGGAGCAGTACTTC. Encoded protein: CASSLRRKRGEQYF.

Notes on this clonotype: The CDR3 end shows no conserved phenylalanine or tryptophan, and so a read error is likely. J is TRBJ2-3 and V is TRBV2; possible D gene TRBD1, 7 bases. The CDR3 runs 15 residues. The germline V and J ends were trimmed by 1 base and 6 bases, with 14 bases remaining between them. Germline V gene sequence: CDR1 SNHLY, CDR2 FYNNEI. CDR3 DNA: TGTGCCAGCAGTGAAGTGGAGGGGGCAGGGGATACGCAGTATATT. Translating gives CASSEVEGAGDTQYI.

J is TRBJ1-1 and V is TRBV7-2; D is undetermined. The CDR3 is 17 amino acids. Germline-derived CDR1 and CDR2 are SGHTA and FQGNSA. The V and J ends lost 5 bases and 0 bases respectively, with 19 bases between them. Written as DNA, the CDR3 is TGTGCCAGCAGCCCAACACACACACGAGTATTGAACACTGAAGCTTTCTTT. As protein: CASSPTHTRVLNTEAFF.

This CDR3 is CASSPSLATSTDTTF. CDR3 DNA sequence: TGTGCCAGCAGCCCCTCACTAGCGACTAGCACAGATACGACCTTC. This sequence joins TRBV7-2 and TRBJ1-2; D gene unclear. CDR1 SGHTA and CDR2 FQGNSA come from the germline V gene. The CDR3 is 15 amino acids. The germline V and J ends were trimmed by 5 bases and 14 bases, with 27 bases remaining between them.

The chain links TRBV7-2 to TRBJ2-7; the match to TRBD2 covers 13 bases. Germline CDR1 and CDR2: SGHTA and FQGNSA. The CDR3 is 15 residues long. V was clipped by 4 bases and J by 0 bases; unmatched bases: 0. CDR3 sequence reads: CASSWTSGSSYEQYF. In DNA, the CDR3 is TGTGCCAGCAGCTGGACTAGCGGGAGCTCCTACGAGCAGTACTTC. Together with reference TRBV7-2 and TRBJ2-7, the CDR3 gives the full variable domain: GAGVSQSPSNKVTEKGKDVELRCDPISGHTALYWYRQSLGQGLEFLIYFQGNSAPDKSGLPSDRFSAERTGGSVSTLTIQRTQQEDSAVYLCASSWTSGSSYEQYFGPGTRLTVT.